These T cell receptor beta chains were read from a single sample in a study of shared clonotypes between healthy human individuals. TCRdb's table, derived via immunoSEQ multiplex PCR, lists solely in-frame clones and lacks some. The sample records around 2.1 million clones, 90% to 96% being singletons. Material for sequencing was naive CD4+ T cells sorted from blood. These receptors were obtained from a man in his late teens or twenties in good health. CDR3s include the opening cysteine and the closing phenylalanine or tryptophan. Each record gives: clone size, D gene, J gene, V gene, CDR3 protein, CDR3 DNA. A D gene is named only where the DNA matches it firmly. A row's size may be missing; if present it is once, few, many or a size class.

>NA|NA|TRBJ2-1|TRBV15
CATSRALGGSSYNEQFF
TGTGCCACCAGCAGAGCTCTCGGGGGTTCTTCCTACAATGAGCAGTTCTTC
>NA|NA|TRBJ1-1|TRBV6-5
CASSTLGGTEAFF
TGTGCCAGCAGTACATTAGGGGGCACTGAAGCTTTCTTT
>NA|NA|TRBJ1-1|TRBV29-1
CSVGGAPEAFF
TGCAGCGTTGGAGGGGCGCCAGAAGCTTTCTTT
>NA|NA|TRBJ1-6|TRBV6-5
CASRQSSYNSPLHF
TGTGCCAGCAGACAGAGCTCCTATAATTCACCCCTCCACTTT
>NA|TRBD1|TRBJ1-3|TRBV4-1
CASSRSGGDGNTIYF
TGCGCCAGCAGCCGATCAGGGGGCGATGGAAACACCATATATTTT
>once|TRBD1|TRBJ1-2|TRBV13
CASSLQGRQGGYGYTF
TGTGCCAGCAGCTTACAAGGTCGACAGGGAGGATATGGCTACACCTTC
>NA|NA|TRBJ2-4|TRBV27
CASSLSVLAKNIQYF
TGTGCCAGCAGTCTCTCCGTACTAGCCAAAAACATTCAGTACTTC
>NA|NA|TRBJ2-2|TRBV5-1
CASRDRLNTGELFF
TGCGCCAGCAGGGACAGACTAAACACCGGGGAGCTGTTTTTT
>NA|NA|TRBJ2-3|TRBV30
CAWTGSTDTQYF
TGTGCCTGGACCGGGAGCACAGATACGCAGTATTTT
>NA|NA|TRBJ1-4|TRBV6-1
CASSEVHRDINEKLFF
TGTGCCAGCAGTGAAGTTCATCGGGACATTAATGAAAAACTGTTTTTT
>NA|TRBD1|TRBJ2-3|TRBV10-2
CASSWDRADTQYF
TGCGCCAGCAGTTGGGACAGGGCAGATACGCAGTATTTT
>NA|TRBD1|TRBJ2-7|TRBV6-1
CASFRDRAPYEQYF
TGTGCCAGCTTCCGGGACAGAGCCCCCTACGAGCAGTACTTC
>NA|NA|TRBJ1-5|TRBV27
CASSLREGNQPQHF
TGTGCCAGCAGTTTAAGGGAGGGCAATCAGCCCCAGCATTTT
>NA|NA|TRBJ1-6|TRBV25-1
CASSDASLGNPPLHF
TGTGCCAGCAGTGACGCCAGTTTAGGAAATCCACCCCTCCACTTT
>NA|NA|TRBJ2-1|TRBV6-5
CASSYSGGGYNEQFF
TGTGCCAGCAGTTACTCGGGAGGGGGATACAATGAGCAGTTCTTC
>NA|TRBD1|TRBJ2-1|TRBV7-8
CASSFGTAYNEQFF
TGTGCCAGCAGCTTCGGGACAGCATACAATGAGCAGTTCTTC
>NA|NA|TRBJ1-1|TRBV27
CASICNGLNTEAFF
TGTGCCAGCATTTGTAACGGCTTGAACACTGAAGCTTTCTTT
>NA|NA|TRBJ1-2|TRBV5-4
CASSLRGGTYGYTF
TGTGCCAGCAGCTTGCGGGGAGGGACCTATGGCTACACCTTC